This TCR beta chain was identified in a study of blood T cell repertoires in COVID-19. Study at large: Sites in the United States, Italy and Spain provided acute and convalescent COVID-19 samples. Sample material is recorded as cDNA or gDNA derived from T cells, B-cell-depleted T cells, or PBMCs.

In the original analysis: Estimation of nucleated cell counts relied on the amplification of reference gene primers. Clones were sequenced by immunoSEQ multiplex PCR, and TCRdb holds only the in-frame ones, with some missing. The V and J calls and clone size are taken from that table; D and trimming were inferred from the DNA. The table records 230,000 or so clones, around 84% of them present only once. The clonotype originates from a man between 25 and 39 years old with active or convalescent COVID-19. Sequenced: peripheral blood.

CDR3 DNA: TGTGCCAGCAGCACTAGCTCCATAAGCTCCTACGAGCAGTACTTC. Its translation: CASSTSSISSYEQYF. V and J are TRBV28 and TRBJ2-7, with a tentative D call TRBD2 (6 bases). In germline, CDR1 is MDHEN, CDR2 SYDVKM. The CDR3 covers 15 residues. V lost 6 bases, J lost 0 bases, and 15 bases lay in between.